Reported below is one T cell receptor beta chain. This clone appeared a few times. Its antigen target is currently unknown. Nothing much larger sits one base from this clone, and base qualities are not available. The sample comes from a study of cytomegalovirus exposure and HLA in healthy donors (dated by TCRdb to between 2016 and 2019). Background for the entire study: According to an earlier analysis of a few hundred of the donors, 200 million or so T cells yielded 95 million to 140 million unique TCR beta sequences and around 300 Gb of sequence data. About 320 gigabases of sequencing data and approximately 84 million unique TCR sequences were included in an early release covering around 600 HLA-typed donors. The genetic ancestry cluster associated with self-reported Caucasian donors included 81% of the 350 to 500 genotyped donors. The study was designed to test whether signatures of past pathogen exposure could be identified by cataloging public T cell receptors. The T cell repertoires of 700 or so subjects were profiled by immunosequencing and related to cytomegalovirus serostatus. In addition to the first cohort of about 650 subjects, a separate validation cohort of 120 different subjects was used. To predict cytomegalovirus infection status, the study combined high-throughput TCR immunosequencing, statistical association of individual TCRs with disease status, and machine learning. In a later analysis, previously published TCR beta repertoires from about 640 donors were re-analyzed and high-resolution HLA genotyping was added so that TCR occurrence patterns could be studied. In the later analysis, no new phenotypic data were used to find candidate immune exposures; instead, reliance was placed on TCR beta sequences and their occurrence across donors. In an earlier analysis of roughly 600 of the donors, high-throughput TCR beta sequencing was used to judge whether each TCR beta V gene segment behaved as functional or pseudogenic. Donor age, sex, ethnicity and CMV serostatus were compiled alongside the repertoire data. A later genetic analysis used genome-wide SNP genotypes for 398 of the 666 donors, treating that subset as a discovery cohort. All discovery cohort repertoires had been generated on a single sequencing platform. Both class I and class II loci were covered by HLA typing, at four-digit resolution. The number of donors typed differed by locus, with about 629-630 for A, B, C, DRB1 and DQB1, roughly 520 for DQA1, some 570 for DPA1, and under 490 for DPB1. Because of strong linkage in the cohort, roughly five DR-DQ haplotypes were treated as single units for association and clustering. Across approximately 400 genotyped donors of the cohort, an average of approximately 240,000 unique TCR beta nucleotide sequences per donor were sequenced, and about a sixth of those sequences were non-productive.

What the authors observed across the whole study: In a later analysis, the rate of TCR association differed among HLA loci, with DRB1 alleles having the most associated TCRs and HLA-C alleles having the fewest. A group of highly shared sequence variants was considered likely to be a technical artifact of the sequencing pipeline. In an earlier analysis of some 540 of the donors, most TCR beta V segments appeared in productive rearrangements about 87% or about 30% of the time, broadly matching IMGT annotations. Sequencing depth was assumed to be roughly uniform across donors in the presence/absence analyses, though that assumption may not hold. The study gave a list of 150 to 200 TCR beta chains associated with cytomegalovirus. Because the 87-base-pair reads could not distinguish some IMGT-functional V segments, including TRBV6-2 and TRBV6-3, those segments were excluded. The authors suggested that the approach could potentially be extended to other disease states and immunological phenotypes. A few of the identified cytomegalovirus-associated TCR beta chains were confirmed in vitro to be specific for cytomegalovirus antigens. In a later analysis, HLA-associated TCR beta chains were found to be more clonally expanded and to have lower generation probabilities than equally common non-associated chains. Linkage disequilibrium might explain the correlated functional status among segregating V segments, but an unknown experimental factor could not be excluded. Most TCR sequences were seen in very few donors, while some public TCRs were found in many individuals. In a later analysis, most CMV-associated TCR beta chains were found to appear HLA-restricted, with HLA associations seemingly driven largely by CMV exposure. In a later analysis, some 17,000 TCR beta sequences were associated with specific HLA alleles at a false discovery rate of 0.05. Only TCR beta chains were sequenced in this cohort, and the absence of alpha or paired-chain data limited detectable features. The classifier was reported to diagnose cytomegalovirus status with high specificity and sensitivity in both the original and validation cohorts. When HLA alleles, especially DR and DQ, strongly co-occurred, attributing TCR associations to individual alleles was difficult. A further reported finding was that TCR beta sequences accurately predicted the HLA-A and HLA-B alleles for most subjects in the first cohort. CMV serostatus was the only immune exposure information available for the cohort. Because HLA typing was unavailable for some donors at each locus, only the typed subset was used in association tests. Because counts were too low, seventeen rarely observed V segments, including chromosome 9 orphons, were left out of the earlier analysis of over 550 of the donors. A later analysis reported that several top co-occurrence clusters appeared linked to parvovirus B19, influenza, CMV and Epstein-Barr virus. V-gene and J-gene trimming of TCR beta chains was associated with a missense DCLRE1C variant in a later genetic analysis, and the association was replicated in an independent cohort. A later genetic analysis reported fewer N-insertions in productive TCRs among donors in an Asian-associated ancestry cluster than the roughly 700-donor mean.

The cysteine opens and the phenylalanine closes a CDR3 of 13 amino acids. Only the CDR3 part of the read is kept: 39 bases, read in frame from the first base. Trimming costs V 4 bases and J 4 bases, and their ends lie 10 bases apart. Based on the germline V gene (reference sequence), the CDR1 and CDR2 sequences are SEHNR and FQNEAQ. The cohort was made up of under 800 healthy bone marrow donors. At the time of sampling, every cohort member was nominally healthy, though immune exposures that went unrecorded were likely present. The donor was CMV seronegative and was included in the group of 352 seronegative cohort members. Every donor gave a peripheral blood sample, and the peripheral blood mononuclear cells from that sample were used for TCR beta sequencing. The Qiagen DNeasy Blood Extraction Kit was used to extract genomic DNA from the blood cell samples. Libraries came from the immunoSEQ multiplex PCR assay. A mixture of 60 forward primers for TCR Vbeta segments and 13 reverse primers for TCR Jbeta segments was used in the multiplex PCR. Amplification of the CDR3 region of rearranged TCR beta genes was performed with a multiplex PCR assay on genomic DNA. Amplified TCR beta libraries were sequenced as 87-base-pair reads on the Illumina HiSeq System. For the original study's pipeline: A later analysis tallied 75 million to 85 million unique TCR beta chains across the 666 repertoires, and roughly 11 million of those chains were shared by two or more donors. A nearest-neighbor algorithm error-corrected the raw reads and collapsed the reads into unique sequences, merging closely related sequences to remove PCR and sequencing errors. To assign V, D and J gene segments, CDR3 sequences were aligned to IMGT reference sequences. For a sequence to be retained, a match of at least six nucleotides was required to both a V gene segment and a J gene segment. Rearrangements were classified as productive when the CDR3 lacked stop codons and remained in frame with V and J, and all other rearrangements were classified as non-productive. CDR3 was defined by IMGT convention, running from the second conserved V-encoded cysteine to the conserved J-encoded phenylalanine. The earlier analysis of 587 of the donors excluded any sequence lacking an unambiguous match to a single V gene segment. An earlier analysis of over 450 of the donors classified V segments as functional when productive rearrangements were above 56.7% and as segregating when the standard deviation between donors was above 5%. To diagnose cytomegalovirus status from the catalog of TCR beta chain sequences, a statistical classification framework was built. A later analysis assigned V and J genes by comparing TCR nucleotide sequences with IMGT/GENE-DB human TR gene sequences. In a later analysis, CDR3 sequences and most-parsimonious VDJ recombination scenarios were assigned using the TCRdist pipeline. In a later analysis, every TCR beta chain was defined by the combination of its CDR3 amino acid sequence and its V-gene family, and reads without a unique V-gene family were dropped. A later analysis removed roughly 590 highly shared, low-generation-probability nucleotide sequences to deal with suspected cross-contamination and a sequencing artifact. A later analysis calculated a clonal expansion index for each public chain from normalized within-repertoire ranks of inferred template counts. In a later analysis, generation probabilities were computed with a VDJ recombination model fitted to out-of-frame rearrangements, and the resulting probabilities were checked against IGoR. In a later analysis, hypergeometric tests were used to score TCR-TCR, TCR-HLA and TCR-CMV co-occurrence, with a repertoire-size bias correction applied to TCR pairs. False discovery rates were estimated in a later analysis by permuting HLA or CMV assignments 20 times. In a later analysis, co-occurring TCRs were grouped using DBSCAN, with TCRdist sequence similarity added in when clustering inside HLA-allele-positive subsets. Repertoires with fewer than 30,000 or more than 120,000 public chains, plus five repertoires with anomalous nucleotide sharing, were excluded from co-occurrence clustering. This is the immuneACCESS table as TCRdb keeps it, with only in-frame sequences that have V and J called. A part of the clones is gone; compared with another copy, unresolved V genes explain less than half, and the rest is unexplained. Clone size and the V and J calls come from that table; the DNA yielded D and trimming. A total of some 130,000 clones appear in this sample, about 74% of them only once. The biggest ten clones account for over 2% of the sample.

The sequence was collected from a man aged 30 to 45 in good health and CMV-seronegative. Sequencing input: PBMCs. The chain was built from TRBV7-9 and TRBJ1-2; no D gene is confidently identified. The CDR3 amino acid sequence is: CASSSPGTYGYTF. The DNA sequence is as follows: TGTGCCAGCAGCTCACCGGGAACCTATGGCTACACCTTC.